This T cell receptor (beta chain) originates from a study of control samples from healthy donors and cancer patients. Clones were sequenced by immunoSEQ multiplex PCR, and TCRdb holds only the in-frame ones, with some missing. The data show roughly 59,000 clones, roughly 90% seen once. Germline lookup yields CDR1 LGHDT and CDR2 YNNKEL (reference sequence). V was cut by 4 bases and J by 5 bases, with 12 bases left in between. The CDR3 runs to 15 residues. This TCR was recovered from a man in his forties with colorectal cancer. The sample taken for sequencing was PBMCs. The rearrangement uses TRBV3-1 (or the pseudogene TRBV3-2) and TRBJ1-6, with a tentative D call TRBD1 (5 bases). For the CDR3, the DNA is TGTGCCAGCAGCCTAAGGGACGTTGATAATTCACCCCTCCACTTT. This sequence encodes CASSLRDVDNSPLHF.